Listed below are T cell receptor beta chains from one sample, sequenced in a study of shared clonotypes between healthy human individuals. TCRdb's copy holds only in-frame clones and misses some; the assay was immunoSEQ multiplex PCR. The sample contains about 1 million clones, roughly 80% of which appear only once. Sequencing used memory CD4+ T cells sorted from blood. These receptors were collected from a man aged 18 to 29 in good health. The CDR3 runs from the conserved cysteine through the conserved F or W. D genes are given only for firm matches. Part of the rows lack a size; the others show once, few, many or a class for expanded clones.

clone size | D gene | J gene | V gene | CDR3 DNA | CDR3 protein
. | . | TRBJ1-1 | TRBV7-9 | TGTGCCAGCAGCCCCGGGGGGCTGAAGAACACTGAAGCTTTCTTT | CASSPGGLKNTEAFF
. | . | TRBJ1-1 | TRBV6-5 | TGTGCCAGCATCTGGAACACTGAAGCTTTCTTT | CASIWNTEAFF
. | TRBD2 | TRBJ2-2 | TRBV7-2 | TGTGCCAGCAGCCGGGGGGGGCTGAACACCGGGGAGCTGTTTTTT | CASSRGGLNTGELFF
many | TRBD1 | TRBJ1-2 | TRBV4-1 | TGCGCCAGCAGCCACTTTGGACAGGGTAACTATGGCTACACCTTC | CASSHFGQGNYGYTF
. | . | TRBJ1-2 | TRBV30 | TGTGCCCGTGAGGGACACAACTATGGCTACACCTTC | CAREGHNYGYTF
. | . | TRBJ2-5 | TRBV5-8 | TGTGCCAGCAGCGGCGGGCGAAGGGAGACCCAGTACTTC | CASSGGRRETQYF
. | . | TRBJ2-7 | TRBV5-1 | TGCGCCAGCAGCTTGGGGCGCCAAGCTGCCAACTACGAGCAGTACTTC | CASSLGRQAANYEQYF
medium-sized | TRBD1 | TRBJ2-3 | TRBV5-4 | TGTGCCAGCAGACTGGACAGGGGGCTGACAGATACGCAGTATTTT | CASRLDRGLTDTQYF
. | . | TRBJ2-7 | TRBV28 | TGTGCCAGCAGGGGGACGGTGAGCTCCTACGAGCAGTACTTC | CASRGTVSSYEQYF
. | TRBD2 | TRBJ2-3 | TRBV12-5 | TGTGCTAGTGGTTTGACCCGCACTAGCGGGGGGCCAGATACGCAGTATTTT | CASGLTRTSGGPDTQYF
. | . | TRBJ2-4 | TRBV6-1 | TGTGCCAGCAGTAATAGGACCCCCAAAAACATTCAGTACTTC | CASSNRTPKNIQYF
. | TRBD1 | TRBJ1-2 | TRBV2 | TGTGCCAGCAGGACAGGGGGCAGCGGCTACACCTTC | CASRTGGSGYTF
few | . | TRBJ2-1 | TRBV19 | TGTGCCAGTGGGGGATTCTACAATGAGCAGTTCTTC | CASGGFYNEQFF
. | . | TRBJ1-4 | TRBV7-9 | TGTGCCAGCAGCTTAGGCTCAGGGGATAATGAAAAACTGTTTTTT | CASSLGSGDNEKLFF
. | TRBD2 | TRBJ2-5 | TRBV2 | TGTGCCAGCAGATTGACTAGCGGGAAAGAGACCCAGTACTTC | CASRLTSGKETQYF
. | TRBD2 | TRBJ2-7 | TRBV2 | TGTGCCAGCAGTGAATCTTCTAGCGGGGTCTACGAGCAGTACTTC | CASSESSSGVYEQYF
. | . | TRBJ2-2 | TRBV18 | TGTGCCAGCTCTTCTAGAGGCCCCGGGGAGCTGTTTTTT | CASSSRGPGELFF
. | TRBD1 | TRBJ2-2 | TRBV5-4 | TGTGCCAGCAGCTTGGCGACAGGGCCGGCCGGGGAGCTGTTTTTT | CASSLATGPAGELFF
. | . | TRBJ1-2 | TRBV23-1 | TGCGCCAGCAGTCAACCCCCGGGAGTACGACCGAACTATGGCTACACCTTC | CASSQPPGVRPNYGYTF
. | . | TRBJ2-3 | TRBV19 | TGTGCCAGTAGCCAGCCGGGGCTCTCTGCAGATACGCAGTATTTT | CASSQPGLSADTQYF
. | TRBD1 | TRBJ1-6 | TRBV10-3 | TGTGCCATCAGGGGACAGGGGGGTTCACCCCTCCACTTT | CAIRGQGGSPLHF
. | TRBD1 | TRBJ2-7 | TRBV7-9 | TGTGCCAGCAGCTTAGAGGACAGGGGGCCATTATTTTCCTACGAGCAGTACTTC | CASSLEDRGPLFSYEQYF
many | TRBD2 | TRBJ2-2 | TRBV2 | TGTGCCAGCCTTTTAGCGGGAAACACCGGGGAGCTGTTTTTT | CASLLAGNTGELFF
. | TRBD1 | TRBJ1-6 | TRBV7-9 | TGTGCCAGCAGCTTGGAGGACAGGAACAATTCACCCCTCCACTTT | CASSLEDRNNSPLHF
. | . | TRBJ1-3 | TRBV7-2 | TGTGCCAGCAGCCCTGATGGCCTCTCTCTAGGAAACACCATATATTTT | CASSPDGLSLGNTIYF
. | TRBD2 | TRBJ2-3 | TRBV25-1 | TGTGCCAGCAGTGATTACGGCGGGAGAGCGGCAGATACGCAGTATTTT | CASSDYGGRAADTQYF
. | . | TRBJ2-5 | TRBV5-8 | TGTGCCAGCAACCTGTTGGGGGTCCAAGAGACCCAGTACTTC | CASNLLGVQETQYF
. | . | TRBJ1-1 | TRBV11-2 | TGTGCCAGCAGCTTGACCGGGCCCCTTGGCTGGGACACTGAAGCTTTCTTT | CASSLTGPLGWDTEAFF
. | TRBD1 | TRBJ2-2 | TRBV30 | TGTGCCTGGACGCACTCAGGGACAGGGAAGATCCGGGAGCTGTTTTTT | CAWTHSGTGKIRELFF
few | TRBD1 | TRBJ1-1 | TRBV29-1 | TGCAGCGTCGATGGACAGGTAGCAGCTTTCTTT | CSVDGQVAAFF
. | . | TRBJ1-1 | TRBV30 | TGTGCCTGGAGCGGAGACAGGAAAAACACTGAAGCTTTCTTT | CAWSGDRKNTEAFF
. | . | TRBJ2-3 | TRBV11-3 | TGTGCCAGCGGCAAGGGTACAGGGAGTGATACGCAGTATTTT | CASGKGTGSDTQYF
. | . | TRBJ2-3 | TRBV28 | TGTGCCAGCATCCCGGGAATGCAGATAACAGATACGCAGTATTTT | CASIPGMQITDTQYF
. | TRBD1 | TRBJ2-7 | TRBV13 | TGTGCCAGCAGCATGACAGGGTACGAGCAGTACTTC | CASSMTGYEQYF
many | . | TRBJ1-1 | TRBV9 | TGTGCCAGCAGCGGCATCCCGGGTGTTGGGGCTTTCTTT | CASSGIPGVGAFF
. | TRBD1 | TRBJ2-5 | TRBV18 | TGTGCCAGCTCACCGAGACAAGGACAGGGGCAAGAGACCCAGTACTTC | CASSPRQGQGQETQYF
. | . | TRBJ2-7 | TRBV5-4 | TGTGCCAGCAGCCGGGGGGGCAGGGGGCCCTCCTACGAGCAGTACTTC | CASSRGGRGPSYEQYF
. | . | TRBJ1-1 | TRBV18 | TGTGCCAGCTCACGTCCGGGGCTGAACACTGAAGCTTTCTTT | CASSRPGLNTEAFF
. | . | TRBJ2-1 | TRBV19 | TGTGCCAGTAGTATAGTTTGGGCCTCCTACAATGAGCAGTTCTTC | CASSIVWASYNEQFF
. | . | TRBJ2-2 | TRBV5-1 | TGCGCCAGCAGCTTGGCCGAGGGGAACACCGGGGAGCTGTTTTTT | CASSLAEGNTGELFF
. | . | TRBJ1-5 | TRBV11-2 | TGTGCCAGCAGCCAATGGGGGGATGGCAATCAGCCCCAGCATTTT | CASSQWGDGNQPQHF
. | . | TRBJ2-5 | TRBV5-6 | TGTGCCAGCAGCTTGGGGGGCCGTTACGAGACCCAGTACTTC | CASSLGGRYETQYF
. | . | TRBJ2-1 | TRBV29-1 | TGCAGCGTTGTACCTGTTGTCTCTCTGAACAATGAGCAGTTCTTC | CSVVPVVSLNNEQFF
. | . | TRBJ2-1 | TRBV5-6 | TGTGCCAGCAGCGTCGACGAGGAGCAGTTCTTC | CASSVDEEQFF
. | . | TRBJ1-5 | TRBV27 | TGTGCCAGCAGCCCAAGTTTCAGGATTCGCAATCAGCCCCAGCATTTT | CASSPSFRIRNQPQHF
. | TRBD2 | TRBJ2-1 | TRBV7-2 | TGTGCCAGCAGCCTACTAGCGGGGGGGCCCAATGAGCAGTTCTTC | CASSLLAGGPNEQFF
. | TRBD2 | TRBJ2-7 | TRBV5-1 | TGCGCCAGCAGCTTGAGTGTAGCGGGAGGTCTGAACGAGCAGTACTTC | CASSLSVAGGLNEQYF
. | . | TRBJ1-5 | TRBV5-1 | TGCGCCAGCAGCCCTGGGGGGGTAGGACAGCCCCAGCATTTT | CASSPGGVGQPQHF
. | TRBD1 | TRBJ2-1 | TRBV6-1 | TGTGCCAGCAGGGACAGGGGGCTGTATGAGCAGTTCTTC | CASRDRGLYEQFF
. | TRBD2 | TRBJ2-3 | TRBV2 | TGTGCCAACTCTCAAGGGCTAGCGGGAGAGTTAGCAGATACGCAGTATTTT | CANSQGLAGELADTQYF
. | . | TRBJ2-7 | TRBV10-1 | TGCGCCAGCAGTGAGTCAGAAATAACCCCCTACGAGCAGTACTTC | CASSESEITPYEQYF
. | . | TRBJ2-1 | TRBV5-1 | TGCGCCAGCAGCTATCTGGGGAGCTCCTACAATGAGCAGTTCTTC | CASSYLGSSYNEQFF
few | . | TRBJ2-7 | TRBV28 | TGTGCCAGCAGTTTAACAGGAGCCGAGCAGTACTTC | CASSLTGAEQYF
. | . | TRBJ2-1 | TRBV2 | TGTGCCAGCATCCTAAGCCCACAGCGCCGGTTGGGGAATGAGCAGTTCTTC | CASILSPQRRLGNEQFF
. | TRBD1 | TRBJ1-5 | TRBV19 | TGTGCCAGTAGTATGAGGGGGCATAGCAATCAGCCCCAGCATTTT | CASSMRGHSNQPQHF